This TCR beta chain was profiled in a study of T cell responses to AZD1222 COVID-19 vaccine (dated by TCRdb to the early 2020s). Background on the whole study: Because spike-specific TCR depth and breadth did not differ between the two schedules, AZD1222 recipients who got a second dose at roughly 4 weeks were pooled with those who got a second dose at roughly 12 weeks. Trial participants were enrolled by age into subgroups of 18-55, 56-69 and 70-plus years, and roughly 150, 30 and 60 TCR-sequenced participants, respectively, were included in these subgroups. A total of approximately 230 trial participants underwent TCR sequencing, of whom 207 received two doses of AZD1222 and around 25 received two doses of the MenACWY control vaccine.

V is shortened by 1 base, J by 11 bases, and the region joining them spans 11 bases. The CDR3 holds 12 amino acids from the cysteine to the phenylalanine. Only the CDR3 portion is preserved as DNA: 36 bases, with reading frame beginning at the first base. CDR1 and CDR2 are drawn from the germline V gene (reference sequence): LGHDT, YNNKEL. The CDR3 regions of human TCRbeta chains were analyzed by immunosequencing. Per the original workflow: Repertoire TCRs were checked for matches against a reference library of SARS-CoV-2-specific TCRs that had been generated using the MIRA antigen-specificity platform. Breadth was defined as the fraction of unique TCRs that were SARS-CoV-2-associated, and depth was defined as the fraction of total T cells that were SARS-CoV-2-associated. Using the MIRA data, every spike-specific TCR was mapped to the spike region that the TCR reacted to and assigned to either a CD4 or a CD8 class. Log10-transformed breadth and depth values were compared by one-way ANOVA with Sidak's multiple comparisons tests. TCRdb mirrors the immuneACCESS table, restricted to in-frame sequences. Some clones are absent from its copies; in checked studies, under half trace to an unresolved V gene, and the reason for the others is unknown. Clone size and the V and J calls come from that table; the DNA yielded D and trimming. The sample records some 140,000 clones, about four fifths of which are singletons. The ten largest clones capture roughly 4% of the sample.

General conclusions and limits of the study: No day 14 peak-response samples were available, so repertoires were characterized only after the peak T cell response. The 56-69-year group was small, and its depth increase did not reach significance, likely because of low power. After two AZD1222 doses, both the breadth and the depth of spike-specific TCRs were significantly higher than at day 0 and than in MenACWY recipients. Epitopes outside the regions mutated in the B.1.351 and B.1.1.7 variants were reportedly recognized by nearly half of the unique spike-specific TCRs. The vaccine-associated CD4 TCRs covered the entire spike protein, and the dominant responses fell in regions 160-218 and 743-854. Most participants were white British and females outnumbered males, and the authors suggested that clonal diversity may have been underestimated. Conclusions about previously exposed vaccinees were limited because only six or seven AZD1222 recipients were SARS-CoV-2 seropositive at baseline.

About this clone itself: It lacks a known antigen. No base qualities exist here, and no much larger clone lies one base off it.

Taken with the paper, the label for time point translates to: baseline before first vaccination. Vaccinee samples were obtained from the UK trials COV001 and COV002, which included a single-blind randomized controlled phase 2/3 trial of AZD1222 (ChAdOx1 nCoV-19) in healthy adults. For TCRbeta chain sequencing, PBMC samples were collected from trial participants at day 0 and at day 28 after the second dose. This TCR was recovered from an adult in good health. Recombination joined TRBV3-1 (or the pseudogene TRBV3-2) with TRBJ1-1; TRBD1 is perhaps the D gene, given 6 matching bases. Sequencing was performed on peripheral blood, taken on day 0 of AZD1222 vaccination. The CDR3 protein is CASSQGGGKAFF. The nucleotide sequence is TGTGCCAGCAGCCAAGGGGGGGGCAAGGCTTTCTTT.